These 32 T cell receptor beta chains share one sample of origin, sequenced in a study of blood T cell repertoires in COVID-19. Only in-frame clones appear in the TCRdb table, and some are missing; sequencing was by immunoSEQ multiplex PCR. The sample yields 100,000 to 150,000 clones, about four fifths seen once. The specimen sequenced was peripheral blood. The receptors derive from a man between 60 and 75 years old with acute or convalescent COVID-19.

V usage is TRBV6-6 and J usage is TRBJ2-3; D may be TRBD2 (5 bases). V was pared by 2 bases and J by 0 bases, with 9 bases between. CDR1 MNHNY and CDR2 SVGAGI come from the germline V gene (reference sequence). The CDR3 runs to 15 residues. CDR3 in DNA: TGTGCCAGCAGTTACGCTAGCCCCAGCACAGATACGCAGTATTTT. Translated: CASSYASPSTDTQYF.

This clone was counted a few times. The V call is TRBV5-5, the J call TRBJ2-1; D may be TRBD2 (6 bases). V was pared by 2 bases and J by 1 base, with 7 bases between. The CDR3 length is 14 residues. Germline CDR1 reads SGHKS; CDR2 reads YYEKEE (reference sequence). The CDR3 sequence: CASSLAGSYNEQFF. The CDR3 DNA is TGTGCCAGCAGCTTAGCGGGTTCCTACAATGAGCAGTTCTTC.

The chain has TRBV19 and TRBJ1-1; TRBD1 might be the D (6 bases). The CDR3 loop spans 15 amino acids. Deletions cut 0 bases from V and 1 base from J, with 9 bases between. Germline CDR1 is LNHDA and CDR2 is SQIVND (reference sequence). CDR3 nucleotides: TGTGCCAGTAGTATAGATCGGACAGCGAACACTGAAGCTTTCTTT. Translated: CASSIDRTANTEAFF.

This rearrangement joins TRBV7-9 to TRBJ2-1; the match to TRBD2 covers 9 bases. CDR1 SEHNR and CDR2 FQNEAQ come from the germline V gene (reference sequence). J was trimmed by 4 bases and V by 5 bases; bases with no gene match: 3. CDR3 size: 14 residues. CDR3 in DNA: TGTGCCAGCAGCACGGGACTAGCATACAATGAGCAGTTCTTC. Translating gives CASSTGLAYNEQFF.

The chain recombines TRBV12-5 with TRBJ2-7, with a tentative D call TRBD2 (5 bases). V was clipped by 10 bases and J by 0 bases, with 13 bases between them. CDR3 length: 13 amino acids. Germline loops: CDR1 LGHNT, CDR2 FRNRAP. CDR3 sequence (DNA): TGTGCTACTAGCTCGGGCCTCTCCTACGAGCAGTACTTC. Translating gives CATSSGLSYEQYF.

The CDR3 spells CASSGLAAGGEQFF. CDR3 DNA sequence: TGTGCCAGTTCGGGACTAGCGGCTGGAGGTGAGCAGTTCTTC. V and J are TRBV3-1 (or the pseudogene TRBV3-2) and TRBJ2-1; the match to TRBD2 covers 11 bases. CDR3 size: 14 residues. Germline V lookup: CDR1 LGHDT, CDR2 YNNKEL (reference sequence). Unmatched junction bases numbered 10, after V lost 9 bases and J lost 9 bases.

The table lists this clone with a count of one. This chain links TRBV7-9 with TRBJ2-3; no clear D gene. The CDR3 is made up of 12 amino acids. Per the germline V gene, CDR1 is SEHNR and CDR2 is FQNEAQ (reference sequence). V lost 5 bases to trimming and J lost 8 bases, with 11 bases between them. The CDR3 DNA follows: TGTGCCAGCAGCCCCCCCTCAGGTACGCAGTATTTT. Its translation: CASSPPSGTQYF.

The chain employs TRBV9 and TRBJ2-4, with 7 bases lining up with TRBD1. This CDR3 has 18 residues. V lost 3 bases, J lost 0 bases, and 12 bases stayed unmatched. Germline CDR1 SGDLS, CDR2 YYNGEE. CDR3 residues: CASSGQGQTQLAKNIQYF. In DNA form, the CDR3 reads TGTGCCAGCAGCGGCCAGGGACAGACCCAGCTAGCCAAAAACATTCAGTACTTC.

V is TRBV7-7 and J is TRBJ2-1; 10 bases agree with TRBD1. V lost 2 bases, J lost 8 bases, and 9 bases stayed unmatched. The V gene's germline CDR1 is SSHAT and CDR2 FNYEAQ (reference sequence). The CDR3 spans 16 residues. CDR3 loop: CASSLRPGQGFDEQFF. The CDR3 region has the DNA TGTGCCAGCAGCTTAAGGCCGGGACAGGGGTTCGATGAGCAGTTCTTC.

V and J are TRBV29-1 and TRBJ1-2, with TRBD1 identical over 7 bases. The germline gives CDR1 SQVTM, CDR2 ANQGSEA. After removal of 7 bases from V and 3 bases from J, the junction contained 11 bases not matched to a gene. This CDR3 region has 14 residues. The CDR3 loop is CSGGLTGTDYGYTF. The CDR3 DNA reads TGCAGCGGGGGGCTAACCGGGACAGACTATGGCTACACCTTC.

In the case of this clone: A much larger clone is a single base away; this may be a read error. The chain couples TRBV5-6 to TRBJ2-7; TRBD1 agrees at 9 bases. Trimming cost V 3 bases and J 2 bases; bases outside gene matches: 0. The germline gives CDR1 SGHDT, CDR2 YYEEEE. This CDR3 is built from 13 residues. The CDR3 spells CASSWDRAYEQYF. The CDR3 DNA is TGTGCCAGCAGCTGGGACAGGGCCTACGAGCAGTACTTC.

This chain uses TRBV6-5 with TRBJ2-5, with D maybe TRBD1 (5 bases). This CDR3 is built from 14 residues. Trimming took 6 bases from V and 5 from J, leaving 16 bases between them. The germline CDR1 and CDR2 sequences are MNHEY and SVGAGI. This CDR3 reads CASRVGWGEETQYF. Here the CDR3 DNA reads TGTGCCAGCAGGGTCGGGTGGGGCGAGGAGACCCAGTACTTC.

The genes are TRBV11-2 and TRBJ2-7, with 9 bases aligning to TRBD1. This CDR3 has 13 residues. The V gene's germline CDR1 is SGHAT and CDR2 FQNNGV. The ends lost 1 base at V and 6 bases at J; junction bases unmatched: 1. The CDR3 nucleotides are TGTGCCAGCAGCTTAGGGACAGGGGCCGAGCAGTACTTC. It translates to CASSLGTGAEQYF.

V and J are TRBV24-1 and TRBJ2-3; 8 nucleotides match TRBD2. Germline-derived CDR1 and CDR2 are KGHDR and SFDVKD. The V gene end was trimmed by 9 bases and the J gene end by 3 bases; junction bases not matched to a gene: 4. The CDR3 sequence is 13 residues long. The CDR3 nucleotides read TGTGCCACCGCGCTAGCGGGTACAGATACGCAGTATTTT. As protein: CATALAGTDTQYF.

V is TRBV5-1 and J is TRBJ2-7, with 11 bases lining up with TRBD2. Trimming removed 0 bases from V and 2 bases from J; junction bases left unmatched: 4. The CDR3 consists of 16 residues. Germline CDR1 and CDR2: SGHRS and YFSETQ. DNA for the CDR3: TGCGCCAGCAGCTTGGGAACGGGACTAGCGGCCTACGAGCAGTACTTC. It encodes CASSLGTGLAAYEQYF.

The CDR3 DNA reads as TGTGCCTCCGCTCGGGGGGAGACTGAAGCTTTCTTT. Translating it yields CASARGETEAFF. J is TRBJ1-1 and V is TRBV30, with a weak D call TRBD1 (5 bases). This CDR3 is 12 amino acids long. Per the germline V gene, CDR1 is GTSNPN and CDR2 is SVGIG (reference sequence). The germline V and J ends were trimmed by 7 bases and 5 bases, with 14 bases remaining between them. The variable domain in full, completed from reference TRBV30 and TRBJ1-1, reads SQTIHQWPATLVQPVGSPLSLECTVEGTSNPNLYWYRQAAGRGLQLLFYSVGIGQISSEVPQNLSASRPQDRQFILSSKKLLLSDSGFYLCASARGETEAFFGQGTRLTVV.

This chain joins TRBV5-1 and TRBJ2-3, with D hard to call. In germline, CDR1 is SGHRS, CDR2 YFSETQ. V lost 4 bases and J lost 1, with 4 bases in between. CDR3 size: 12 residues. The CDR3: CASSPGTDTQYF. The CDR3 nucleotides read TGCGCCAGCAGCCCCGGCACAGATACGCAGTATTTT. Variable domain in full (rest from reference TRBV5-1 and TRBJ2-3): KAGVTQTPRYLIKTRGQQVTLSCSPISGHRSVSWYQQTPGQGLQFLFEYFSETQRNKGNFPGRFSGRQFSNSRSEMNVSTLELGDSALYLCASSPGTDTQYFGPGTRLTVL.

The chain recombines TRBV11-2 with TRBJ1-2; TRBD1 agrees at 7 bases. The length of the CDR3 is 14 residues. CDR1 and CDR2 (germline): SGHAT, FQNNGV. V shed 2 bases and J 6 bases; nucleotides not matched to a gene: 6. The CDR3 sequence is CASSLNQGGHGYTF. CDR3 DNA sequence: TGTGCCAGCAGCTTAAACCAGGGGGGCCATGGCTACACCTTC.

The rearrangement joins TRBV5-1 to TRBJ2-2, with a possible D match to TRBD2 (6 bases). The ends were cut back, 3 bases at V and 3 bases at J, with 9 bases in the middle. The CDR3 sequence is 14 residues long. CDR1 and CDR2 from the germline V gene are SGHRS and YFSETQ. The CDR3 region is CASSSRGDTGELFF. For the CDR3, the DNA is TGCGCCAGCAGCTCGCGGGGTGACACCGGGGAGCTGTTTTTT.

This chain connects TRBV15 to TRBJ2-1, with 9 positions matching TRBD2. V lost 0 bases and J lost 6; bases outside the gene matches: 6. This CDR3 has 16 residues. Looked up from germline, CDR1 is LNHNV and CDR2 is YYDKDF (reference sequence). CDR3 nucleotide sequence: TGTGCCACCAGCAGAGAGTTAGCGGGAGTGAGCAATGAGCAGTTCTTC. Its translation is CATSRELAGVSNEQFF.

Only one count was recorded for this clone. The V gene is TRBV30, the J gene TRBJ1-1; tentatively, D is TRBD1 (6 bases). Looked up from germline, CDR1 is GTSNPN and CDR2 is SVGIG (reference sequence). CDR3 size: 14 residues. The ends were cut back, 3 bases at V and 0 bases at J, with 11 bases in the middle. The CDR3 DNA sequence: TGTGCCTGGAGGAGGACAGCCTTGAACACTGAAGCTTTCTTT. Protein product: CAWRRTALNTEAFF.

The chain couples TRBV28 to TRBJ2-3, with 9 bases that match TRBD1. CDR1 is MDHEN and CDR2 is SYDVKM in the germline V gene. This CDR3 region has 12 residues. This CDR3 reads CTTGGLTDTQYF. In DNA form, the CDR3 reads TGTACTACAGGGGGCTTGACAGATACGCAGTATTTT.

The chain joins TRBV5-4 to TRBJ2-3; 7 positions agree with TRBD1. With 0 bases clipped from V and 8 bases from J, the junction kept 0 bases outside the gene matches. Germline V gene data show CDR1 as SGHNT and CDR2 as YYREEE (reference sequence). This CDR3 comprises 12 residues. CDR3 region: CASSLDRGTQYF. The CDR3 region has the DNA TGTGCCAGCAGCTTGGACAGGGGTACGCAGTATTTT.

This clone was picked up one time. The V call is TRBV10-3, the J call TRBJ1-1; no reliable D call. Per the germline V gene, CDR1 is ENHRY and CDR2 is SYGVKD. The CDR3 sequence is 13 residues long. V lost 4 bases and J 1 base, leaving 7 bases between the germline ends. CDR3 nucleotides: TGTGCCATCAGTGCTGAGGAGAACACTGAAGCTTTCTTT. This sequence encodes CAISAEENTEAFF.

The chain carries TRBV5-4 and TRBJ2-7; D remains ambiguous. Germline CDR1 and CDR2: SGHNT and YYREEE (reference sequence). The CDR3 is 15 residues long. V was shortened by 0 bases and J by 5 bases, with 15 bases between the two germline ends. This CDR3 is CASSLASGFSDEQYF. The CDR3 DNA follows: TGTGCCAGCAGCTTGGCCTCAGGATTTTCCGACGAGCAGTACTTC.

The chain uses TRBV5-1 and TRBJ2-7; D perhaps matches TRBD1 (6 bases). The CDR3 is 19 residues long. V lost 0 bases and J lost 2, with 24 bases in between. Germline CDR1 SGHRS, CDR2 YFSETQ. The CDR3 spells CASSLGHQLGQFFTYEQYF. CDR3 bases: TGCGCCAGCAGCTTGGGCCACCAATTAGGACAGTTTTTCACCTACGAGCAGTACTTC.

The rearrangement uses TRBV29-1 and TRBJ1-5; a weak D match, TRBD1 (6 bases). The CDR3 has 14 amino acids. V lost 4 bases, J lost 5 bases, and 15 bases lay in between. CDR1 SQVTM and CDR2 ANQGSEA come from the germline V gene. CDR3 sequence (DNA): TGCAGCGTTGGGTCCGGGACACGGGATCAGCCCCAGCATTTT. Its translation: CSVGSGTRDQPQHF.

The chain has TRBV6-5 and TRBJ2-7; 9 nucleotides agree with TRBD1. The V segment lost 7 bases and the J segment 1 base; nucleotides outside the gene matches: 8. Germline V gives CDR1 MNHEY, CDR2 SVGAGI. The CDR3 has 15 residues. As DNA, the CDR3 is TGTGCCAGCAACCCGCCCGGGACAGGGTCCTACGAGCAGTACTTC. Encoded protein: CASNPPGTGSYEQYF.

V and J are TRBV6-6 and TRBJ1-1; 9 bases agree with TRBD1. V lost 5 bases, J lost 2 bases, and 3 bases stayed unmatched. CDR1 is MNHNY and CDR2 is SVGAGI in the germline V gene (reference sequence). The CDR3 runs 14 residues. The CDR3 reads CASSGTGQNTEAFF. CDR3 in DNA: TGTGCCAGCAGTGGGACAGGGCAAAACACTGAAGCTTTCTTT.

The V and J genes are TRBV27 and TRBJ2-7; tentatively, D is TRBD1 (7 bases). V was trimmed by 5 bases and J by 2 bases, leaving 19 bases between them. This CDR3 has 16 amino acids. Germline assignment: CDR1 MNHEY and CDR2 SMNVEV (reference sequence). DNA for the CDR3: TGTGCCAGCAGTAAGCGCGGGACAGACGGAACCTACGAGCAGTACTTC. It translates to CASSKRGTDGTYEQYF.

The gene calls are TRBV5-1 and TRBJ1-1; 8 bases are a match to TRBD1. The CDR3 has 16 amino acids. CDR1 and CDR2 (germline): SGHRS, YFSETQ. V shed 3 bases, J shed 7 bases, and the junction held 14 bases outside the gene matches. CDR3 nucleotide sequence: TGCGCCAGCAGCTATTCCCTGGGACAGGTACCAGATGAAGCTTTCTTT. Its translation is CASSYSLGQVPDEAFF.

The chain recombines TRBV12-5 with TRBJ2-3, with D tentatively TRBD1 (5 bases). The CDR3 covers 16 residues. The ends were cut back, 1 base at V and 1 base at J, with 12 bases in the middle. The V gene's germline CDR1 is LGHNT and CDR2 FRNRAP. CDR3 nucleotides: TGTGCTAGTGGTTTGGGGGTAGGGGCTGGCACAGATACGCAGTATTTT. Translation gives CASGLGVGAGTDTQYF.